A single T cell receptor (beta chain) is shown here with its context. Random-hexamer reverse transcription was applied to roughly 0.5 to 1 ug RNA. The amplification used immunoSEQ multiplex PCR on TCR beta CDR3; it spanned 54 Vbeta and 13 Jbeta. TCRdb re-called the immunoSEQ multiplex PCR reads through MiXCR, storing one row per CDR3 protein. Here the sample spans some 150,000 distinct CDR3 sequences, around 95% being singletons. Germline CDR1 is SQVTM and CDR2 is ANQGSEA. CDR3 length: 15 residues. With 4 bases clipped from V and 5 bases from J, the junction kept 8 bases outside the gene matches. These data belong to a study of CD8 T cells in Susac syndrome. Study in general: At the time their blood was drawn, patients with Susac syndrome were either therapy-naive, on corticosteroids (with some of them also receiving intravenous immunoglobulin), or on intravenous immunoglobulin alone.

The chain has TRBV29-1 and TRBJ1-5, with TRBD1 matching over 10 bases. The specimen sequenced was CD4+ T cells from PBMCs. This clonotype was sampled from a human donor with Susac syndrome. Written as DNA, the CDR3 is TGCAGCGTTGGCGCAGGGACAGGGGCCGATCAGCCCCAGCATTTT. Translated: CSVGAGTGADQPQHF.